This is a list of T cell receptor beta chains from one sample in a study of T cell responses to AZD1222 COVID-19 vaccine. TCRdb's copy holds only in-frame clones and misses some; the assay was immunoSEQ multiplex PCR. This repertoire shows nearly 100,000 clones, 70% to 90% found once; its top ten account for 2.5% to 3.5%. Here the sequenced sample was peripheral blood, taken on day 0 of AZD1222 vaccination. Receptors originate from an adult in good health. The CDR3 runs from the conserved cysteine through the conserved F or W. The order of the fields is D gene, clone size, V gene, J gene, CDR3 protein, CDR3 DNA. The D gene is left open where the match is weak. Clone size is stated in some rows and not others, as once, few, many or a class when expanded.

d_call: NA; clone_size: once; v_call: TRBV20-1; j_call: TRBJ1-2; cdr3_aa: CSASAGQGYTF; cdr3_nt: TGCAGTGCTAGCGCAGGGCAAGGCTACACCTTC
d_call: NA; clone_size: once; v_call: TRBV4-1; j_call: TRBJ2-5; cdr3_aa: CASSRIIAETQYF; cdr3_nt: TGCGCCAGCAGCCGAATAATAGCAGAGACCCAGTACTTC
d_call: NA; clone_size: NA; v_call: TRBV6-5; j_call: TRBJ2-7; cdr3_aa: CAASQRVTSYEQYF; cdr3_nt: TGTGCCGCTAGTCAGCGGGTGACGTCGTACGAGCAGTACTTC
d_call: NA; clone_size: NA; v_call: TRBV19; j_call: TRBJ1-3; cdr3_aa: CASSAPSGPRNTIYF; cdr3_nt: TGTGCCAGTAGTGCCCCCTCGGGACCGCGAAACACCATATATTTT
d_call: NA; clone_size: NA; v_call: TRBV11-2; j_call: TRBJ2-7; cdr3_aa: CASSFRGSYEQYF; cdr3_nt: TGTGCCAGCAGCTTCAGGGGCTCCTACGAGCAGTACTTC
d_call: TRBD2; clone_size: NA; v_call: TRBV2; j_call: TRBJ2-2; cdr3_aa: CASSEALGLAGSGELFF; cdr3_nt: TGTGCCAGCAGTGAAGCGCTTGGACTAGCGGGATCCGGGGAGCTGTTTTTT
d_call: TRBD2; clone_size: few; v_call: TRBV7-9; j_call: TRBJ2-7; cdr3_aa: CASSSTSGEHEQYF; cdr3_nt: TGTGCCAGCAGCTCGACTAGCGGGGAGCACGAGCAGTACTTC
d_call: NA; clone_size: NA; v_call: TRBV20-1; j_call: TRBJ1-2; cdr3_aa: CRQASSGGYTF; cdr3_nt: TGCAGGCAGGCTAGTAGCGGAGGCTACACCTTC
d_call: NA; clone_size: NA; v_call: TRBV19; j_call: TRBJ1-5; cdr3_aa: CASSIFGGLPRAGQPQHF; cdr3_nt: TGTGCCAGTAGTATTTTCGGCGGACTTCCCCGCGCAGGTCAGCCCCAGCATTTT
d_call: NA; clone_size: NA; v_call: TRBV4-3; j_call: TRBJ2-1; cdr3_aa: CASSQESRAHEQFF; cdr3_nt: TGCGCCAGCAGCCAAGAGTCCAGGGCCCATGAGCAGTTCTTC
d_call: TRBD1; clone_size: NA; v_call: TRBV27; j_call: TRBJ1-3; cdr3_aa: CASSRQGGAGNTIYF; cdr3_nt: TGTGCCAGCAGTAGACAGGGGGGAGCTGGAAACACCATATATTTT
d_call: NA; clone_size: NA; v_call: TRBV10-3; j_call: TRBJ1-1; cdr3_aa: CAISPRGAEAFF; cdr3_nt: TGTGCCATCAGTCCCCGGGGGGCTGAAGCTTTCTTT
d_call: NA; clone_size: NA; v_call: TRBV5-4; j_call: TRBJ1-2; cdr3_aa: CASSLDGGFGYTF; cdr3_nt: TGTGCCAGCAGCTTGGATGGGGGGTTTGGCTACACCTTC
d_call: NA; clone_size: NA; v_call: TRBV7-9; j_call: TRBJ1-5; cdr3_aa: CASSPGPGQPQHF; cdr3_nt: TGTGCCAGCAGCCCCGGGCCAGGCCAGCCCCAGCATTTT
d_call: NA; clone_size: NA; v_call: TRBV29-1; j_call: TRBJ2-1; cdr3_aa: CSVEGGRLYNEQFF; cdr3_nt: TGCAGCGTTGAAGGGGGACGACTCTACAATGAGCAGTTCTTC
d_call: NA; clone_size: NA; v_call: TRBV7-2; j_call: TRBJ2-7; cdr3_aa: CASSLATGRVEQYF; cdr3_nt: TGTGCCAGCAGCTTGGCGACAGGGAGGGTCGAGCAGTACTTC
d_call: NA; clone_size: NA; v_call: TRBV27; j_call: TRBJ1-1; cdr3_aa: CATRGGGVTEAFF; cdr3_nt: TGTGCCACCCGGGGAGGGGGAGTAACTGAAGCTTTCTTT
d_call: NA; clone_size: NA; v_call: TRBV3-1/TRBV3-2; j_call: TRBJ2-2; cdr3_aa: CASSYSTGELFF; cdr3_nt: TGTGCCAGCAGCTATAGTACCGGGGAGCTGTTTTTT
d_call: TRBD1; clone_size: once; v_call: TRBV10-3; j_call: TRBJ2-7; cdr3_aa: CATMQRDRGSYEQYF; cdr3_nt: TGTGCCACCATGCAAAGGGACAGGGGATCCTACGAGCAGTACTTC
d_call: NA; clone_size: NA; v_call: TRBV6-5; j_call: TRBJ2-2; cdr3_aa: CASAGGARAGELFF; cdr3_nt: TGTGCCAGCGCAGGTGGGGCAAGGGCCGGGGAGCTGTTTTTT
d_call: NA; clone_size: NA; v_call: TRBV19; j_call: TRBJ1-3; cdr3_aa: CASRTESKIGNTIYF; cdr3_nt: TGTGCCAGTAGAACAGAATCTAAAATTGGAAACACCATATATTTT
d_call: TRBD2; clone_size: once; v_call: TRBV2; j_call: TRBJ2-1; cdr3_aa: CASLRLAGGNEQFF; cdr3_nt: TGTGCCAGCCTACGGCTAGCGGGGGGCAATGAGCAGTTCTTC
d_call: NA; clone_size: few; v_call: TRBV27; j_call: TRBJ1-2; cdr3_aa: CASSLGREGRNGYTF; cdr3_nt: TGTGCCAGCAGTTTAGGTCGGGAGGGGCGGAATGGCTACACCTTC
d_call: NA; clone_size: NA; v_call: TRBV11-3; j_call: TRBJ2-1; cdr3_aa: CASSKGDEQFF; cdr3_nt: TGTGCCAGCAGCAAGGGCGATGAGCAGTTCTTC
d_call: NA; clone_size: NA; v_call: TRBV30; j_call: TRBJ1-1; cdr3_aa: CAWSVAGRGENTEAFF; cdr3_nt: TGTGCCTGGAGTGTAGCGGGCAGAGGGGAAAACACTGAAGCTTTCTTT
d_call: TRBD2; clone_size: NA; v_call: TRBV5-1; j_call: TRBJ2-5; cdr3_aa: CASSLDSGGAKTQYF; cdr3_nt: TGCGCCAGCAGCTTGGATAGCGGGGGGGCTAAGACCCAGTACTTC
d_call: TRBD1; clone_size: NA; v_call: TRBV4-3; j_call: TRBJ1-2; cdr3_aa: CASSFSGTGEAYGYTF; cdr3_nt: TGCGCCAGCAGCTTCTCCGGGACAGGGGAGGCCTATGGCTACACCTTC
d_call: NA; clone_size: NA; v_call: TRBV28; j_call: TRBJ1-4; cdr3_aa: CASSPWVLRLEMLENEKLFF; cdr3_nt: TGTGCCAGCAGTCCCTGGGTGTTGAGGTTGGAAATGCTCGAGAATGAAAAACTGTTTTTT
d_call: TRBD2; clone_size: NA; v_call: TRBV24-1; j_call: TRBJ2-1; cdr3_aa: CATSVTGTSINEQFF; cdr3_nt: TGTGCCACCAGTGTTACCGGGACTAGCATAAATGAGCAGTTCTTC
d_call: TRBD2; clone_size: NA; v_call: TRBV6-1; j_call: TRBJ2-1; cdr3_aa: CASRSPSGRYNEQFF; cdr3_nt: TGTGCCAGCCGATCCCCTAGCGGGCGCTACAATGAGCAGTTCTTC
d_call: TRBD1; clone_size: once; v_call: TRBV18; j_call: TRBJ1-3; cdr3_aa: CASSPMTGTSGNTIYF; cdr3_nt: TGTGCCAGCTCACCCATGACAGGGACTTCTGGAAACACCATATATTTT
d_call: NA; clone_size: NA; v_call: TRBV5-6; j_call: TRBJ1-2; cdr3_aa: CASSFAGVPYGYTF; cdr3_nt: TGTGCCAGCAGCTTTGCCGGGGTTCCCTATGGCTACACCTTC
d_call: TRBD1; clone_size: NA; v_call: TRBV5-1; j_call: TRBJ1-3; cdr3_aa: CASSSTTGLSGNTIYF; cdr3_nt: TGCGCCAGCAGCTCTACGACAGGGCTCTCTGGAAACACCATATATTTT
d_call: NA; clone_size: few; v_call: TRBV4-3; j_call: TRBJ1-4; cdr3_aa: CASSQEPAGGVEKLFF; cdr3_nt: TGCGCCAGCAGCCAAGAGCCGGCAGGTGGCGTTGAAAAACTGTTTTTT
d_call: TRBD2; clone_size: NA; v_call: TRBV2; j_call: TRBJ2-1; cdr3_aa: CASAARWLAGGERRNEQFF; cdr3_nt: TGTGCCAGCGCTGCTCGGTGGCTAGCGGGGGGCGAAAGACGTAATGAGCAGTTCTTC
d_call: NA; clone_size: NA; v_call: TRBV7-2; j_call: TRBJ1-2; cdr3_aa: CASRSGGPNYGYTF; cdr3_nt: TGTGCCAGCAGGTCCGGGGGACCTAACTATGGCTACACCTTC
d_call: TRBD2; clone_size: medium-sized; v_call: TRBV3-1/TRBV3-2; j_call: TRBJ2-3; cdr3_aa: CASSQGAGGHTDTQYF; cdr3_nt: TGTGCCAGCAGCCAAGGGGCGGGGGGGCACACAGATACGCAGTATTTT
d_call: NA; clone_size: NA; v_call: TRBV30; j_call: TRBJ1-5; cdr3_aa: CAWSGGGDQPQHF; cdr3_nt: TGTGCCTGGAGTGGAGGAGGGGATCAGCCCCAGCATTTT
d_call: TRBD1; clone_size: once; v_call: TRBV6-5; j_call: TRBJ1-5; cdr3_aa: CASRNTGGSQPQHF; cdr3_nt: TGTGCCAGCAGAAACACAGGGGGGAGTCAGCCCCAGCATTTT
d_call: TRBD1; clone_size: NA; v_call: TRBV5-1; j_call: TRBJ1-2; cdr3_aa: CASSSTGDHYGYTF; cdr3_nt: TGCGCCAGCAGCTCAACAGGGGATCACTATGGCTACACCTTC
d_call: TRBD1; clone_size: NA; v_call: TRBV6-1; j_call: TRBJ2-7; cdr3_aa: CASSDWTGGDEQYF; cdr3_nt: TGTGCCAGCAGTGATTGGACAGGGGGTGACGAGCAGTACTTC
d_call: NA; clone_size: NA; v_call: TRBV5-1; j_call: TRBJ2-1; cdr3_aa: CASSLTEGVSEQFF; cdr3_nt: TGCGCCAGCAGCTTGACGGAAGGGGTTAGTGAGCAGTTCTTC
d_call: NA; clone_size: NA; v_call: TRBV9; j_call: TRBJ2-6; cdr3_aa: CASSALGAASGANVLTF; cdr3_nt: TGTGCCAGCAGCGCGCTGGGGGCGGCCTCTGGGGCCAACGTCCTGACTTTC
d_call: NA; clone_size: NA; v_call: TRBV27; j_call: TRBJ1-5; cdr3_aa: CASSPSGFSNQPQHF; cdr3_nt: TGTGCCAGCAGTCCCTCAGGGTTTAGCAATCAGCCCCAGCATTTT
d_call: NA; clone_size: NA; v_call: TRBV7-2; j_call: TRBJ2-1; cdr3_aa: CASSLAVGVYNEQFF; cdr3_nt: TGTGCCAGCAGCTTAGCGGTGGGGGTATACAATGAGCAGTTCTTC
d_call: TRBD2; clone_size: NA; v_call: TRBV4-3; j_call: TRBJ2-7; cdr3_aa: CASSPRLAGGRYEQYF; cdr3_nt: TGCGCCAGCAGCCCCCGACTAGCGGGGGGGAGGTACGAGCAGTACTTC
d_call: TRBD1; clone_size: once; v_call: TRBV19; j_call: TRBJ1-3; cdr3_aa: CASNRGPGNTIYF; cdr3_nt: TGTGCCAGTAACAGGGGGCCAGGAAACACCATATATTTT
d_call: TRBD2; clone_size: NA; v_call: TRBV24-1; j_call: TRBJ2-3; cdr3_aa: CATSDTSGGRGTDTQYF; cdr3_nt: TGTGCCACCAGCGACACTAGCGGGGGAAGGGGAACAGATACGCAGTATTTT
d_call: NA; clone_size: NA; v_call: TRBV28; j_call: TRBJ1-6; cdr3_aa: CASSLGAGGTWSPLHF; cdr3_nt: TGTGCCAGCAGTTTGGGGGCCGGGGGGACATGGTCACCCCTCCACTTT
d_call: NA; clone_size: NA; v_call: TRBV5-6; j_call: TRBJ2-5; cdr3_aa: CASSLWRQLQETQYF; cdr3_nt: TGTGCCAGCAGCTTGTGGAGACAGCTACAAGAGACCCAGTACTTC
d_call: NA; clone_size: NA; v_call: TRBV11-3; j_call: TRBJ2-3; cdr3_aa: CASSLVGSTDTQYF; cdr3_nt: TGTGCCAGCAGCTTAGTGGGCAGCACAGATACGCAGTATTTT